A selection of T cell receptor beta chains follows, all from one sample in a study of cytomegalovirus exposure and HLA in healthy donors. The repertoire was sequenced with immunoSEQ multiplex PCR; TCRdb's copy has only in-frame clones and lacks some. The table records about 200,000 clones, over 65% of them present only once. The specimen sequenced was PBMCs. The receptors shown here come from a boy between 2 and 15 years old in good health and CMV-seronegative. Both conserved end residues are part of each CDR3. Fields, in order: J gene, D gene, V gene, CDR3 protein, CDR3 DNA. The D gene is left open where the match is weak.

J: TRBJ2-5
D: TRBD1
V: TRBV10-3
CDR3: CAISGGQGPRETQYF
DNA: TGTGCCATCAGTGGGGGACAGGGGCCCAGGGAGACCCAGTACTTC

J: TRBJ2-5
D: -
V: TRBV18
CDR3: CASSPSSVEETQYF
DNA: TGTGCCAGCTCACCATCGTCAGTTGAAGAGACCCAGTACTTC

J: TRBJ1-2
D: TRBD1
V: TRBV19
CDR3: CASSLGQNYGYTF
DNA: TGTGCCAGTAGTTTGGGACAGAACTATGGCTACACCTTC

J: TRBJ1-6
D: -
V: TRBV6-6
CDR3: CASSYLVANSPLHF
DNA: TGTGCCAGCAGTTATCTAGTGGCCAATTCACCCCTCCACTTT

J: TRBJ2-7
D: TRBD2
V: TRBV27
CDR3: CANEREACSYEQYF
DNA: TGTGCCAACGAGCGGGAGGCCTGCTCCTACGAGCAGTACTTC

J: TRBJ1-1
D: -
V: TRBV4-2
CDR3: CASSTRREAGDTEAFF
DNA: TGTGCCAGCAGCACACGGCGGGAGGCTGGGGACACTGAAGCTTTCTTT

J: TRBJ2-5
D: TRBD2
V: TRBV5-1
CDR3: CASSLTSGAQETQYF
DNA: TGCGCCAGCAGTTTGACTAGCGGGGCTCAAGAGACCCAGTACTTC

J: TRBJ2-5
D: TRBD2
V: TRBV9
CDR3: CASSLGLAGGQETQYF
DNA: TGTGCCAGCAGCCTAGGACTAGCGGGGGGGCAAGAGACCCAGTACTTC

J: TRBJ2-3
D: -
V: TRBV15
CDR3: CATSRGPRGDTDTQYF
DNA: TGTGCCACCAGCAGAGGCCCCAGGGGGGACACAGATACGCAGTATTTT

J: TRBJ2-5
D: -
V: TRBV7-2
CDR3: CASSTVAGLETQYF
DNA: TGTGCCAGCAGCACAGTCGCGGGGCTCGAGACCCAGTACTTC

J: TRBJ1-1
D: -
V: TRBV10-3
CDR3: CAIRAAGLRTEAFF
DNA: TGTGCCATCCGGGCCGCGGGTCTGCGGACTGAAGCTTTCTTT

J: TRBJ1-5
D: -
V: TRBV30
CDR3: CAWSLGANQPQHF
DNA: TGTGCCTGGAGTTTGGGGGCCAATCAGCCCCAGCATTTT

J: TRBJ1-1
D: TRBD1
V: TRBV7-2
CDR3: CASSLRSGDRSFTEAFF
DNA: TGTGCCAGCAGCTTAAGGTCGGGGGACAGGAGTTTCACTGAAGCTTTCTTT